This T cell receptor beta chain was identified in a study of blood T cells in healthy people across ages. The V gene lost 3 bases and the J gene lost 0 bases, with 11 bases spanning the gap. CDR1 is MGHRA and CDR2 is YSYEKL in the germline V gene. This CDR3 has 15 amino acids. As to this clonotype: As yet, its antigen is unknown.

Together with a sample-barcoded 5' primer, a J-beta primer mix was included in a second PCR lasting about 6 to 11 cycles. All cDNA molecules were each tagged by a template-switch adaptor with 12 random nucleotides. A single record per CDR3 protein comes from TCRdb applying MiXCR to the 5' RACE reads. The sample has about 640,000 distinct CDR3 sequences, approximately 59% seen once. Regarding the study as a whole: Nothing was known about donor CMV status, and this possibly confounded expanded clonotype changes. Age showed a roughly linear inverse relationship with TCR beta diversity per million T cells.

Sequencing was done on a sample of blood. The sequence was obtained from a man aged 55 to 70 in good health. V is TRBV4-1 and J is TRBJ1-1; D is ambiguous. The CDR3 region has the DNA TGCGCCAGCAGCCAGGCAGACCCCATGAACACTGAAGCTTTCTTT. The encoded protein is CASSQADPMNTEAFF.